This T cell receptor (beta chain) was captured by sequencing in a study of cytomegalovirus exposure and HLA in healthy donors. Whole-study results and caveats: Reports credit the classifier with highly specific, highly sensitive diagnosis of cytomegalovirus status. Rarity held for most TCR sequences, but there were some public TCRs that occurred in many donors.

This clone was recorded many times. As yet, its antigen is unknown. The ends lost 6 bases at V and 6 bases at J; junction bases unmatched: 8. From germline, CDR1 is SNHLY and CDR2 FYNNEI. This CDR3 is built from 15 residues. PCR used 60 Vbeta primers and 13 Jbeta primers. The data were produced by immunoSEQ multiplex PCR, yet TCRdb's version contains in-frame clones alone and is incomplete. The sample lists roughly 160,000 clones, 75% to 85% seen once, with around a tenth in the top ten. The gene calls are TRBV2 and TRBJ2-2; TRBD1 matches 9 bases. The sequence derives from a man aged 45-65 years in good health and CMV-seropositive. The sample consisted of PBMCs. CDR3 sequence reads: CASSVGQGMAGELFF. Here the CDR3 DNA reads TGTGCCAGCAGCGTCGGACAGGGGATGGCCGGGGAGCTGTTTTTT.